One and the same sample provided the 4 T cell receptor beta chains below, sequenced in a study of blood T cell repertoires in COVID-19. Produced via immunoSEQ multiplex PCR; TCRdb's table is partial and in-frame only. The sample contains about 100,000 clones, about 87% of which appear only once. The sequenced material came from peripheral blood. The receptors here all came from a human donor with COVID-19, enrolled during active disease. The donor label of this sample is uncertain.

The rearrangement uses TRBV4-3 and TRBJ2-2, with 10 bases aligning to TRBD2. Trimming cost V 5 bases and J 4 bases; bases outside gene matches: 4. The germline CDR1 and CDR2 sequences are LGHNA and YSLEER. The CDR3 runs 15 residues. The CDR3 DNA reads TGCGCCAGCAGCACAAGCGGGAGGGTCACCGGGGAGCTGTTTTTT. This codes for CASSTSGRVTGELFF.

The chain carries TRBV9 and TRBJ1-4; 10 nucleotides agree with TRBD1. Germline CDR1 and CDR2: SGDLS and YYNGEE. CDR3 length: 16 residues. The junction had 8 bases not matched to a gene; V was cut back by 4 bases and J by 5 bases. The CDR3 is CASSPQRGQGNEKLFF. The CDR3 nucleotides are TGTGCCAGCAGCCCCCAGCGGGGACAGGGGAATGAAAAACTGTTTTTT.

J is TRBJ2-5 and V is TRBV2; 8 bases map to TRBD2. Germline V lookup: CDR1 SNHLY, CDR2 FYNNEI. With 1 base clipped from V and 4 bases from J, the junction kept 8 bases outside the gene matches. The CDR3 totals 16 residues. Written as DNA, the CDR3 is TGTGCCAGCAGTGAAGATTACGGGGGGGCCGGAGAGACCCAGTACTTC. Residues: CASSEDYGGAGETQYF.

The rearrangement links TRBV11-2 to TRBJ2-7; possibly TRBD1 for D (7 bases). The germline V gene has CDR1 SGHAT and CDR2 FQNNGV. This CDR3 is 14 amino acids long. V was trimmed by 5 bases and J by 5 bases, leaving 16 bases between them. The CDR3 sequence is CASSQLQGRNEQYF. The DNA for the CDR3 is TGTGCCAGCAGCCAGTTACAGGGGAGGAACGAGCAGTACTTC.